This TCR delta chain was identified during a study of gamma-delta chains in newborns, infants, children. TCRdb reanalysed the reads via CATT. Of 14,000 to 15,000 delta-chain clones in the sample, roughly 7% were seen once. This clone appeared a few times. Other DNA sequences in this specimen translate into the identical CDR3. This TCR was sampled from a child who was a newborn, infant or young child, either healthy, febrile or measles-vaccinated (not recorded which). Sequencing was performed on blood.

The CDR3 loop reads CACDTVLGDVSSWDTRQMFF. Written as DNA, the CDR3 is TGTGCCTGTGACACCGTACTGGGGGATGTAAGCTCCTGGGACACCCGACAGATGTTTTTC. This chain joins TRDV2 and TRDJ3; 10 positions agree with TRDD3. The CDR3 loop spans 20 amino acids. The ends lost 0 bases at V and 0 bases at J; junction bases unmatched: 7. Germline CDR1 reads GEAIGNYY; CDR2 reads EKD.